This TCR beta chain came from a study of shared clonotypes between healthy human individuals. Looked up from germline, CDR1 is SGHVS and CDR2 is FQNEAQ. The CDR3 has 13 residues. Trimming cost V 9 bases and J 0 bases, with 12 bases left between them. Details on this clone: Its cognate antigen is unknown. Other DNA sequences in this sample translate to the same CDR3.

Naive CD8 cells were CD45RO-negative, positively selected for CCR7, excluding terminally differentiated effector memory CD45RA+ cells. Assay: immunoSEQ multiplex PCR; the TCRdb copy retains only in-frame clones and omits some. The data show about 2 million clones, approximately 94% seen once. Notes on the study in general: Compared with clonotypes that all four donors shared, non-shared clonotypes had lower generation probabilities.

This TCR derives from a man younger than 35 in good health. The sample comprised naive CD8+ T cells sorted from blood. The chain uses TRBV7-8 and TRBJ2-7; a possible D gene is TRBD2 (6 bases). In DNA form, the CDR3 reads TGTGCCAGTTCACCGGGACTCTCCTACGAGCAGTACTTC. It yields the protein CASSPGLSYEQYF.